The entry below describes one TCR beta chain. What it binds is unknown. This CDR3 comprises 15 residues. With V trimmed by 6 bases and J by 8 bases, 9 bases remained unmatched. This entry comes from a study of CD8 T cells in ankylosing spondylitis. Researchers built TCR beta libraries using quantitative 5'-RACE with molecular barcodes. TCRdb independently ran MiXCR on the 5' RACE reads; one entry per CDR3 protein. This table holds about 200,000 distinct CDR3 sequences, more than 10% found once. Points from the study as a whole: Significant enrichment of disease-linked clones was reported in matched ankylosing spondylitis synovial fluid. Within ankylosing spondylitis blood, a TCR beta motif made up of roughly eight highly homologous variants appeared to be characteristic.

Material for sequencing was blood, either unsorted or a sorted T cell fraction (not recorded which). The sequence was obtained from a male donor with ankylosing spondylitis or in good health (not recorded which). The chain joins TRBV12-3 or TRBV12-4 to TRBJ2-1, with 11 positions matching TRBD2. The CDR3 DNA follows: TGTGCCAGCAGCAGACTTAGCGGGAGGGGTGATGAGCAGTTCTTC. This translates into CASSRLSGRGDEQFF.